What follows are 28 T cell receptor beta chains derived from one specimen sequenced in a study of blood T cells in healthy people across ages (dated by TCRdb to the mid-2010s). The method behind the library was 5' RACE. For sequencing, an Illumina HiSeq 2500 was employed. A second PCR of roughly 6 to 12 cycles was performed with a sample-barcoded 5' primer and a J-beta primer mix. Using fastp at Q25 and MiXCR, TCRdb reprocessed the public reads and kept productive beta chains. Each entry is one CDR3 protein sequence, shown with its most common DNA and genes. This sample lists hundreds of thousands of distinct CDR3 sequences; about 54% were detected once. Roughly 34% of the sample rests with the top ten. Input material: blood. The receptor source for this set is a man between 60 and 70 years old in good health.

This clonotype was observed a single time. Relative to the germline gene, one junction end is altered; a read error may explain this. The chain uses TRBV20-1 and TRBJ2-6; D possibly corresponds to TRBD1 (6 bases). Germline V CDR1 and CDR2: DFQATT, SNEGSKA (reference sequence). This CDR3 comprises 17 residues. The CDR3 DNA follows: TGCAGTGCTACAGCTGGGGGCTGGCTCTCTGGGGCCAGCGTCCTGACTTTC. It specifies CSATAGGWLSGASVLTF.

The rearrangement joins TRBV29-1 to TRBJ2-3, with unresolved D. Trimming cost V 0 bases and J 0 bases, with 10 bases left between them. The CDR3 contains 15 residues. From germline, CDR1 is SQVTM and CDR2 ANQGSEA. CDR3 loop: CSVEEGAASTDTQYF. CDR3 sequence (DNA): TGCAGCGTTGAAGAGGGCGCAGCTAGCACAGATACGCAGTATTTT.

The chain is built from TRBV9 and TRBJ2-1; D gene uncertain. Per the germline V gene, CDR1 is SGDLS and CDR2 is YYNGEE. The CDR3 runs to 15 residues. Trimming took 0 bases from V and 5 from J, leaving 12 bases between them. CDR3 amino acids: CASSVGEGWDNEQFF. As DNA, the CDR3 is TGTGCCAGCAGCGTAGGAGAAGGGTGGGACAATGAGCAGTTCTTC.

A few counts support this clonotype. V usage is TRBV10-3 and J usage is TRBJ2-3, with D possibly matching TRBD2 (6 bases). This CDR3 is 12 amino acids long. V lost 10 bases to trimming and J lost 1 base, with 9 bases between them. Germline CDR1 ENHRY, CDR2 SYGVKD. CDR3 DNA sequence: TGTGCCACAACGGGGGGCACAGATACGCAGTATTTT. This codes for CATTGGTDTQYF.

The rearrangement uses TRBV7-9 and TRBJ2-7; weak D call: TRBD2 (5 bases). TRBJ2-4 explains the end of the DNA better; the J call may be wrong. Germline V gene data show CDR1 as SEHNR and CDR2 as FQNEAQ (reference sequence). The CDR3 spans 14 residues. CDR3 amino acids: CASSFNGEGNIQYF. The CDR3 region has the DNA TGTGCCAGCAGCTTCAACGGGGAAGGGAACATTCAGTACTTC.

The chain employs TRBV5-4 and TRBJ1-2; maybe TRBD1 (6 bases). The CDR3 length is 15 residues. With 0 bases removed from V and 2 bases from J, the gap between germline ends came to 11 bases. Germline CDR1 SGHNT, CDR2 YYREEE (reference sequence). CDR3 region: CASSLGGDRNYGYTF. The CDR3 DNA is TGTGCCAGCAGCTTGGGGGGCGACAGGAACTATGGCTACACCTTC. Filled out from reference TRBV5-4 and TRBJ1-2, the complete variable domain reads ETGVTQSPTHLIKTRGQQVTLRCSSQSGHNTVSWYQQALGQGPQFIFQYYREEENGRGNFPPRFSGLQFPNYSSELNVNALELDDSALYLCASSLGGDRNYGYTFGSGTRLTVV.

This chain joins TRBV5-1 and TRBJ1-4; 8 nucleotides match TRBD1. V was pared by 4 bases and J by 7 bases, with 9 bases of the junction left unmatched. The CDR3 consists of 15 residues. Germline V lookup: CDR1 SGHRS, CDR2 YFSETQ. The chain's CDR3 is CASSQGTGGSEKLFF. CDR3 sequence (DNA): TGCGCCAGCAGCCAGGGAACAGGGGGGAGTGAAAAACTGTTTTTT. Based on the CDR3 plus reference TRBV5-1 and TRBJ1-4, the full variable domain is KAGVTQTPRYLIKTRGQQVTLSCSPISGHRSVSWYQQTPGQGLQFLFEYFSETQRNKGNFPGRFSGRQFSNSRSEMNVSTLELGDSALYLCASSQGTGGSEKLFFGSGTQLSVL.

This chain links TRBV3-1 with TRBJ2-1, with 11 bases matching TRBD2. This CDR3 comprises 15 residues. The V gene end was trimmed by 4 bases and the J gene end by 9 bases; junction bases not matched to a gene: 8. CDR1 is LGHDT, CDR2 YNNKEL, per germline (reference sequence). The CDR3 DNA reads TGTGCCAGCAGCCCCGAACTAGCGGGAGTGGGTGAGCAGTTCTTC. Its protein product is CASSPELAGVGEQFF.

V gene TRBV6-5 combines with J gene TRBJ2-1; no firm D call. The V end lost 6 bases, the J end lost 8 bases, and 11 bases lay between the germline ends. This CDR3 spans 12 amino acids. Germline-derived CDR1 and CDR2 are MNHEY and SVGAGI. The CDR3 coding sequence is TGTGCCAGCAGAACCTATGGGGATGAGCAGTTCTTC. Protein: CASRTYGDEQFF.

V usage is TRBV6-6 and J usage is TRBJ2-7; D is undetermined. The CDR3 is made up of 13 amino acids. CDR1 is MNHNY, CDR2 SVGAGI, per germline (reference sequence). V lost 5 bases and J 10 bases, leaving 18 bases between the germline ends. DNA for the CDR3: TGTGCCAGCAGTACTACCGGTACCGGAACCCAGTACTTC. The encoded protein is CASSTTGTGTQYF.

The chain employs TRBV20-1 and TRBJ2-1; D is unclear. The V gene lost 0 bases and the J gene lost 2 bases, with 11 bases spanning the gap. The CDR3 runs to 15 residues. Per germline, CDR1 DFQATT and CDR2 SNEGSKA (reference sequence). The CDR3 is CSARDRTAPYNEQFF. The CDR3 nucleotides read TGCAGTGCTAGAGATCGTACGGCCCCCTACAATGAGCAGTTCTTC.

This chain uses TRBV9 with TRBJ2-3; 8 bases fit TRBD1. The CDR3 length is 16 residues. V shed 0 bases and J 0 bases; nucleotides not matched to a gene: 3. The germline gives CDR1 SGDLS, CDR2 YYNGEE. The CDR3 region is CASSVETGGSTDTQYF. As DNA, the CDR3 is TGTGCCAGCAGCGTAGAAACAGGGGGGAGCACAGATACGCAGTATTTT.

This clonotype was detected only a few times. The V and J genes are TRBV20-1 and TRBJ2-6; D gene ambiguous. V lost 3 bases and J 2 bases, leaving 11 bases between the germline ends. Germline CDR1 DFQATT, CDR2 SNEGSKA (reference sequence). This CDR3 has 15 amino acids. This chain's CDR3 is CSASLGNPGANVLTF. The CDR3 DNA is TGCAGTGCTAGTTTGGGAAACCCTGGGGCCAACGTCCTGACTTTC.

This clonotype was seen only a few times. This chain connects TRBV27 to TRBJ2-5; D remains ambiguous. This CDR3 comprises 14 residues. The V gene's germline CDR1 is MNHEY and CDR2 SMNVEV (reference sequence). V shed 2 bases and J shed 5 bases, with 12 bases lying between them. The CDR3: CASSLRQASETQYF. The DNA for the CDR3 is TGTGCCAGCAGTTTAAGGCAGGCGTCGGAGACCCAGTACTTC.

This clonotype has only one observation. This chain connects TRBV29-1 to TRBJ2-2; 11 nucleotides agree with TRBD2. Germline CDR1 is SQVTM and CDR2 is ANQGSEA. The V segment lost 8 bases and the J segment 4 bases; nucleotides outside the gene matches: 3. The CDR3 sequence is 13 residues long. The CDR3 region is CSTSGGSTGELFF. CDR3 in DNA: TGCAGCACTAGCGGGGGATCCACCGGGGAGCTGTTTTTT.

The chain carries TRBV9 and TRBJ2-7; D possibly corresponds to TRBD2 (6 bases). TRBJ2-5 explains the end of the DNA better; the J call may be wrong. Looked up from germline, CDR1 is SGDLS and CDR2 is YYNGEE. This CDR3 region has 15 residues. CDR3: CASSSGGVWTETQYF. The CDR3 nucleotides read TGTGCCAGCAGCTCCGGCGGGGTTTGGACAGAGACCCAGTACTTC.

The rearrangement links TRBV10-3 to TRBJ2-3; 12 nucleotides align to TRBD2. Germline loops: CDR1 ENHRY, CDR2 SYGVKD. V trimming: 4 bases; J trimming: 5 bases; junction bases outside the gene matches: 13. There are 18 residues in the CDR3. The CDR3 region is CAISANLNRLAGEDTQYF. DNA of the CDR3: TGTGCCATCAGTGCGAACCTGAACCGACTAGCGGGAGAAGATACGCAGTATTTT.

The CDR3: CASSRLPRVNEKLFF. Here the CDR3 DNA reads TGTGCCAGCAGCCGACTGCCGCGGGTAAATGAAAAACTGTTTTTT. V usage is TRBV7-9 and J usage is TRBJ1-4, with D unresolved. This CDR3 comprises 15 residues. Germline V gene lookup returns CDR1 SEHNR and CDR2 FQNEAQ (reference sequence). V was cut by 5 bases and J by 5 bases, with 15 bases left in between.

This clonotype was observed a few times. The chain employs TRBV7-2 and TRBJ2-3, with 10 positions matching TRBD2. CDR1 SGHTA and CDR2 FQGNSA come from the germline V gene. The CDR3 totals 20 residues. Trimming removed 4 bases from V and 1 base from J; junction bases left unmatched: 17. The CDR3 spells CASSWPRTALAGARTDTQYF. The CDR3, as DNA: TGTGCCAGCAGCTGGCCTAGGACGGCCCTAGCGGGGGCCCGCACAGATACGCAGTATTTT.

This clonotype occurred once. This sequence joins TRBV20-1 and TRBJ2-1; TRBD1 matches at 7 bases. The germline V gene encodes CDR1 DFQATT and CDR2 SNEGSKA (reference sequence). This CDR3 comprises 15 residues. Germline trimming cut 1 base from V and 5 bases from J; bases unmatched to any gene: 8. CDR3 coding DNA: TGCAGTGCTAGAGTAGGGGGCGCTTGGAACAATGAGCAGTTCTTC. The encoded protein is CSARVGGAWNNEQFF.

The rearrangement links TRBV6-2 or TRBV6-3 to TRBJ2-1, with TRBD2 matching 13 bases. The length of the CDR3 is 17 residues. Germline lookup yields CDR1 MNHEY and CDR2 SVGEGT. The V segment lost 4 bases and the J segment 5 bases; nucleotides outside the gene matches: 8. CDR3 in amino acids: CASSSPAGLAGHNEQFF. In DNA, the CDR3 is TGTGCCAGCAGTTCCCCCGCGGGACTAGCGGGGCACAATGAGCAGTTCTTC.

CDR3 coding DNA: TGTGCCAGCAGCCACGCCGCGACCGGGACCCGTAACAATGAGCAGTTCTTC. This encodes CASSHAATGTRNNEQFF. The chain employs TRBV7-2 and TRBJ2-1; the D gene could be TRBD1 or TRBD2 (5 bases each). Looked up from germline, CDR1 is SGHTA and CDR2 is FQGNSA. Trimming stripped 5 bases from V and 5 bases from J, with 22 bases between. The CDR3 totals 17 residues. Combining the CDR3 with reference TRBV7-2 and TRBJ2-1 gives the whole variable domain GAGVSQSPSNKVTEKGKDVELRCDPISGHTALYWYRQSLGQGLEFLIYFQGNSAPDKSGLPSDRFSAERTGGSVSTLTIQRTQQEDSAVYLCASSHAATGTRNNEQFFGPGTRLTVL.

Details on this clonotype: One end of the junction varies from germline; a read error may be responsible. This sequence joins TRBV29-1 and TRBJ2-1, with TRBD1 identical over 7 bases. CDR1 is SQVTM and CDR2 is ANQGSEA in the germline V gene. The CDR3 totals 16 residues. The CDR3 here is CSVEGRPGQSSNEQFF. The CDR3 coding sequence is TGCAGCGTTGAGGGAAGACCGGGACAGTCCTCCAATGAGCAGTTCTTC.

J is TRBJ2-7 and V is TRBV24-1; no reliable D call. Per the germline V gene, CDR1 is KGHDR and CDR2 is SFDVKD. The CDR3 has 13 amino acids. V was cut by 9 bases and J by 0 bases, with 11 bases left in between. CDR3: CATDYWSSYEQYF. CDR3 bases: TGTGCCACCGATTACTGGAGCTCCTACGAGCAGTACTTC.

V is TRBV6-5 and J is TRBJ2-7, with D possibly TRBD2 on 5 matching bases. Germline-derived CDR1 and CDR2 are MNHEY and SVGAGI. The V and J ends lost 7 bases and 0 bases respectively, with 13 bases between them. This CDR3 region has 14 residues. The CDR3 spells CASIGTSGSYEQYF. CDR3 nucleotides: TGTGCCAGCATCGGCACAAGCGGCTCCTACGAGCAGTACTTC.

A word on this clonotype: An end of the junction differs from the germline gene, which may be a read error. This chain uses TRBV28 with TRBJ1-6; 8 bases align to TRBD1. Germline V gene sequence: CDR1 MDHEN, CDR2 SYDVKM. The CDR3 is made up of 16 amino acids. The CDR3 loop reads CVSTPYGQGEHSPLHF. In nucleotides, the CDR3 is TGTGTCAGCACTCCCTATGGACAGGGAGAGCATTCACCCCTCCACTTT.

The chain is built from TRBV5-1 and TRBJ2-7; 8 bases match TRBD2. Per the germline V gene, CDR1 is SGHRS and CDR2 is YFSETQ. CDR3 length: 17 amino acids. J lost 2 bases, V lost 0 bases, and 10 bases had no gene match. The CDR3 DNA reads as TGCGCCAGCAGCTTGGTCCAGCGGGGGCGCTCAGCCTACGAGCAGTACTTC. Its protein is CASSLVQRGRSAYEQYF.

This clonotype turned up a few times. This sequence joins TRBV6-1 and TRBJ2-1; D is perhaps TRBD2 (6 bases). V was clipped by 5 bases and J by 7 bases, with 21 bases between them. The CDR3 length is 16 residues. From germline, CDR1 is MNHNS and CDR2 SASEGT. CDR3 nucleotide sequence: TGTGCCAGCAGTTCCCGCTGGGACTCCTTGGGAAATGAGCAGTTCTTC. Translating gives CASSSRWDSLGNEQFF.